This T cell receptor beta chain emerged from a study of breast tumors, draining lymph nodes, adjacent tissues. Axillary draining lymph nodes of breast cancer patients supplied the node samples. This clonotype was recorded many times. This CDR3 has 12 amino acids. Trimming cost V 4 bases and J 7 bases, with 10 bases left between them. TCRdb reprocessed the multiplex PCR reads with MiXCR, giving one entry per CDR3 protein. The repertoire consists of 170,000 or so distinct CDR3 sequences, with about 30% occurring once and the leading ten covering 3.5% to 4.5%. The TCR was taken from a female donor with breast cancer. Some clones in this sample may be carry-over from other donors' samples. This rearrangement joins TRBV12-3 or TRBV12-4 to TRBJ1-2, with D possibly TRBD1 on 6 matching bases. The specimen was axillary lymph node tissue. CDR3 coding DNA: TGTGCCAGCAGTTCCGGGACAATTGGCTACACCTTC. Translated, it gives CASSSGTIGYTF.